This T cell receptor beta chain was recorded in a study of identical twins. As to this clonotype: Its specificity is not known.

TCRdb re-derived calls from the 5' RACE reads in MiXCR, one entry per CDR3 protein. The table has 280,000 or so distinct CDR3 sequences, about 8.1% seen once. With 2 bases removed from V and 0 bases from J, the gap between germline ends came to 11 bases. Germline V lookup: CDR1 MNHNS, CDR2 SASEGT. The CDR3 extends over 16 amino acids. Regarding the study as a whole: Twins' excess sharing was less marked for out-of-frame beta sequences.

These data were also filed under a second study, of yellow fever vaccine responses in identical twins.

The sequence derives from a woman between 18 and 29 years old in good health. The chain links TRBV6-1 to TRBJ1-5; unclear D gene. The sequencing input was memory (CD45RO+) T cells sorted from blood. The CDR3: CASSEPVGPSNQPQHF. Written as DNA, the CDR3 is TGTGCCAGCAGTGAACCAGTAGGACCTAGCAATCAGCCCCAGCATTTT.